Listed here is a single TCR beta chain. Participants spanned ages about 18 to 100 years and resided in 20 to 30 US areas. Participants were placed into cohorts based on the clinical history they reported. The CDR3 is made up of 15 amino acids. Germline lookup yields CDR1 SQVTM and CDR2 ANQGSEA. V lost 6 bases and J lost 8; bases outside the gene matches: 16. Per the study methods: Quantification of nucleated cells was approximated via reference gene primer amplification. Profiled with immunoSEQ multiplex PCR; TCRdb holds only in-frame clones, not every one. V, J and clone size are taken as reported in that table, and D and trimming were inferred from the DNA itself. The sample holds about 220,000 clones; 82% are singletons and the top ten take about 3.2%. These data belong to a study of blood T cell repertoires in COVID-19.

The receptor comes from a woman aged 55-70 years who had recovered from COVID-19. Sequenced sample: PBMCs or T cells enriched from blood (not recorded which). This chain uses TRBV29-1 with TRBJ2-1; 7 bases match TRBD1. CDR3 amino acids: CSVGVQGTSLDEQFF. The CDR3 DNA is TGCAGCGTGGGGGTACAGGGGACGTCCCTGGATGAGCAGTTCTTC.